Sequencing of this TCR beta chain was carried out in a study of blood T cells in healthy people across ages. A J-beta primer mix and a sample-barcoded 5' primer were used in a second PCR of roughly 7 to 12 cycles. A single record per CDR3 protein comes from TCRdb applying MiXCR to the 5' RACE reads. This table holds about 930,000 distinct CDR3 sequences, 25% to 30% found once. The trim removed 3 bases at V and 3 bases at J, leaving 4 bases unmatched. CDR1 KGHDR and CDR2 SFDVKD come from the germline V gene. This CDR3 spans 15 amino acids. Around 10 milliliters of peripheral blood were drawn from each donor. This sample also appeared in a second study, on T cells of mothers and their children. That source adds: The output of TCR recombination is shaped by thymic selection similarly in related and unrelated pairs.

The rearrangement joins TRBV24-1 to TRBJ2-3; TRBD1 matches at 8 bases. The sample taken for sequencing was blood. The receptor comes from a woman in her forties in good health. The CDR3 sequence is CATSDRRTGTDTQYF. In DNA form, the CDR3 reads TGTGCCACCAGTGATCGTCGGACAGGGACAGATACGCAGTATTTT.